A single sample is the source of the 16 T cell receptor beta chains below, sequenced in a study of vaccination and CD4 T cells after COVID-19. Cultured CD4+ T cell DNA underwent sequencing with the Oncomine TCR Beta short-read assay. TCRdb used MiXCR to reprocess the PCR reads, holding one entry per CDR3 protein. Among some 3,200 distinct CDR3 sequences listed, about a fifth were seen once. Their antigens are not known. Treatment indicated: roughly 10-day PBMC culture with coronavirus spike peptide pools or control peptides (ViraFEST assay). The sequencing input was CD4+ T cells from blood, cultured in vitro. These receptors all stem from a human donor who had recovered from COVID-19.

CDR3 in amino acids: CASSQDTGGYGYTF. Written as DNA, the CDR3 is TGTGCCAGCAGCCAAGACACAGGGGGCTATGGCTACACCTTC. This chain connects TRBV3-1 to TRBJ1-2, with 8 bases lining up with TRBD1. The CDR3 totals 14 residues. The V gene's germline CDR1 is LGHDT and CDR2 YNNKEL (reference sequence). J gave up 4 bases and V 0 bases, and 1 base lay outside the gene matches.

The V gene is TRBV30, the J gene TRBJ1-5; 7 bases agree with TRBD1. Germline lookup yields CDR1 GTSNPN and CDR2 SVGIG (reference sequence). Losses at the gene ends were 2 bases for V and 2 bases for J; bases not matched to a gene: 9. The CDR3 extends over 16 amino acids. The CDR3 is CAWSTLTGYGNQPQHF. CDR3 nucleotide sequence: TGTGCCTGGAGTACCTTGACAGGGTATGGCAATCAGCCCCAGCATTTT.

This clonotype has just a few counts. As DNA, the CDR3 is TGTGCCAGCAGCGTACAGGGGGCGGGCAGCACTGAAGCTTTCTTT. Translated, it gives CASSVQGAGSTEAFF. The chain carries TRBV9 and TRBJ1-1; 8 positions match TRBD1. The CDR3 length is 15 residues. The ends lost 1 base at V and 4 bases at J; junction bases unmatched: 6. CDR1 and CDR2 from the germline V gene are SGDLS and YYNGEE. The full variable domain, completed using reference TRBV9 and TRBJ1-1, is DSGVTQTPKHLITATGQRVTLRCSPRSGDLSVYWYQQSLDQGLQFLIQYYNGEERAKGNILERFSAQQFPDLHSELNLSSLELGDSALYFCASSVQGAGSTEAFFGQGTRLTVV.

In this sample, this clonotype is medium-sized. The genes are TRBV7-8 and TRBJ2-1; D possibly corresponds to TRBD2 (6 bases). This CDR3 region has 14 residues. The germline V and J ends were trimmed by 5 bases and 9 bases, with 17 bases remaining between them. CDR1 SGHVS and CDR2 FQNEAQ come from the germline V gene. The CDR3 coding sequence is TGTGCCAGCAGCAAGACTAGGACGCCCGGTGAGCAGTTCTTC. Amino acids: CASSKTRTPGEQFF. Based on the CDR3 plus reference TRBV7-8 and TRBJ2-1, the full variable domain is GAGVSQSPRYKVAKRGQDVALRCDPISGHVSLFWYQQALGQGPEFLTYFQNEAQLDKSGLPSDRFFAERPEGSVSTLKIQRTQQEDSAVYLCASSKTRTPGEQFFGPGTRLTVL.

The rearrangement uses TRBV10-3 and TRBJ1-4, with 8 positions matching TRBD1. The CDR3 consists of 16 residues. CDR1 is ENHRY and CDR2 is SYGVKD in the germline V gene. The V segment lost 2 bases and the J segment 6 bases; nucleotides outside the gene matches: 8. CDR3 bases: TGTGCCATCAGTGAGCACAGGGGGGGGGCGGATGAAAAACTGTTTTTT. It encodes CAISEHRGGADEKLFF.

This clonotype rates as medium-sized. This chain connects TRBV2 to TRBJ2-1; D might be TRBD2 (5 bases). The germline CDR1 and CDR2 sequences are SNHLY and FYNNEI. This CDR3 has 13 amino acids. V lost 7 bases and J lost 4, with 11 bases in between. The CDR3 sequence is CASKGRTYNEQFF. The CDR3 nucleotides read TGTGCCAGCAAGGGCAGGACTTACAATGAGCAGTTCTTC.

The gene calls are TRBV25-1 and TRBJ2-7, with 7 bases fitting TRBD2. Trimming removed 2 bases from V and 2 bases from J; junction bases left unmatched: 3. The CDR3 length is 14 residues. The germline gives CDR1 MGHDK, CDR2 SYGVNS. The CDR3 region is CASSEEAGAYEQYF. The DNA of the CDR3 is TGTGCCAGCAGTGAAGAGGCGGGGGCCTACGAGCAGTACTTC.

In its sample, this clonotype ranks as large. This chain links TRBV30 with TRBJ1-2; D ambiguous. Germline V lookup: CDR1 GTSNPN, CDR2 SVGIG (reference sequence). The V and J ends lost 3 bases and 4 bases respectively, with 15 bases between them. This CDR3 contains 14 residues. CDR3 sequence: CAWSVAESTYGYTF. For the CDR3, the DNA is TGTGCCTGGAGCGTGGCAGAATCAACCTATGGCTACACCTTC.

This clonotype has just a few counts. V usage is TRBV7-4 and J usage is TRBJ2-7; TRBD2 aligns across 8 bases. Germline trimming cut 1 base from V and 4 bases from J; bases unmatched to any gene: 12. Looked up from germline, CDR1 is SGHVT and CDR2 is SQSDAQ. This CDR3 has 17 amino acids. The CDR3 sequence is CASSLEKGLAGRYEQYF. The CDR3 region has the DNA TGTGCCAGCAGCTTAGAGAAGGGGCTAGCGGGTAGGTACGAGCAGTACTTC.

This clonotype has more than one count but fewer than ten. In DNA, the CDR3 is TGCGCCAGCAGCCCCGACAGGGGGCCATATGGCTACACCTTC. Translated, it gives CASSPDRGPYGYTF. The J gene is TRBJ1-2, the V gene TRBV5-1; TRBD1 matches at 10 bases. The V and J ends lost 4 bases and 5 bases, in that order; junction bases with no gene match: 5. Germline CDR1 SGHRS, CDR2 YFSETQ. The CDR3 extends over 14 amino acids.

This sequence joins TRBV12-3 or TRBV12-4 and TRBJ2-7; D might be TRBD1 or TRBD2, each matching 5 bases. V lost 4 bases and J 3 bases, leaving 10 bases between the germline ends. There are 13 residues in the CDR3. This CDR3 reads CASSSGRNYEQYF. The CDR3 nucleotides read TGTGCCAGCAGTTCGGGACGGAACTACGAGCAGTACTTC.

By sample fraction, this clonotype is medium-sized (0.01 to 0.1%). This chain uses TRBV20-1 with TRBJ2-2; D uncertain. The length of the CDR3 is 14 residues. CDR1 is DFQATT and CDR2 is SNEGSKA in the germline V gene (reference sequence). Trimming stripped 3 bases from V and 1 base from J, with 9 bases between. In DNA, the CDR3 is TGCAGTGCTAGTCGTTCAGGGAACACCGGGGAGCTGTTTTTT. It specifies CSASRSGNTGELFF.

The J gene is TRBJ1-1, the V gene TRBV2; D is ambiguous. CDR3 length: 14 residues. Germline V gene lookup returns CDR1 SNHLY and CDR2 FYNNEI. Trimming left V 7 bases short and J 10 bases short, with 22 bases between. The CDR3 nucleotides are TGTGCCAGCATCGAGAGCGACCACCCCCGGGGAGCTTTCTTT. Translated: CASIESDHPRGAFF.

The rearrangement links TRBV19 to TRBJ2-5; TRBD2 matches 9 bases. CDR1 and CDR2 (germline): LNHDA, SQIVND (reference sequence). V shed 3 bases and J 4 bases; nucleotides not matched to a gene: 18. CDR3 length equals 19 residues. In DNA form, the CDR3 reads TGTGCCAGTAGTATTGGGCTAGCGGGGAGCCTATCCGACGGAGAGACCCAGTACTTC. Translation: CASSIGLAGSLSDGETQYF.

This clonotype has a handful of counts. V is TRBV7-8 and J is TRBJ1-1; a weak D match, TRBD1 (5 bases). CDR1 and CDR2 from the germline V gene are SGHVS and FQNEAQ. This CDR3 comprises 12 residues. The germline V and J ends were trimmed by 5 bases and 8 bases, with 12 bases remaining between them. The CDR3 spells CASSRTGAEAFF. The CDR3, as DNA: TGTGCCAGCAGCCGTACCGGGGCGGAAGCTTTCTTT.

This clonotype was counted only a few times. The chain employs TRBV3-1 and TRBJ1-1; 7 positions agree with TRBD1. Germline CDR1 LGHDT, CDR2 YNNKEL (reference sequence). J gave up 5 bases and V 0 bases, and 3 bases lay outside the gene matches. This CDR3 has 14 amino acids. CDR3 in DNA: TGTGCCAGCAGCCAAGACAGGGGGAGAACTGAAGCTTTCTTT. Amino acids: CASSQDRGRTEAFF.